These 22 T cell receptor beta chains share one sample of origin, sequenced in a study of T cell responses to AZD1222 COVID-19 vaccine. TCRdb keeps only in-frame clones here, not all; method: immunoSEQ multiplex PCR. This sample has a few hundred thousand clones, with roughly 93% found just once. This specimen was peripheral blood, taken on day 0 of AZD1222 vaccination. These receptors originate from an adult in good health.

The V call is TRBV6-1, the J call TRBJ2-3; 9 nucleotides line up with TRBD1. V shed 1 base, J shed 4 bases, and the junction held 3 bases outside the gene matches. Germline V lookup: CDR1 MNHNS, CDR2 SASEGT. This CDR3 region has 15 residues. CDR3 sequence (DNA): TGTGCCAGCAGTGAAGACAGGGGGCCGGCAGATACGCAGTATTTT. This translates into CASSEDRGPADTQYF.

This clone is a singleton in its sample. The chain couples TRBV9 to TRBJ2-6; no firm D call. This CDR3 contains 15 residues. Trimming stripped 0 bases from V and 0 bases from J, with 4 bases between. Germline CDR1 SGDLS, CDR2 YYNGEE. The CDR3 DNA reads TGTGCCAGCAGCGTAGTCCCCTCTGGGGCCAACGTCCTGACTTTC. As protein: CASSVVPSGANVLTF. Full variable domain (remainder filled in from reference TRBV9 and TRBJ2-6): DSGVTQTPKHLITATGQRVTLRCSPRSGDLSVYWYQQSLDQGLQFLIQYYNGEERAKGNILERFSAQQFPDLHSELNLSSLELGDSALYFCASSVVPSGANVLTFGAGSRLTVL.

The CDR3 nucleotides are TGTGCCAGTCGACGAACTTATGGCTACACCTTC. This codes for CASRRTYGYTF. The V gene is TRBV12-3 or TRBV12-4, the J gene TRBJ1-2; D is uncertain. Between the trimmed V and J ends, which lost 9 bases and 5 bases, there was a span of 10 bases. The CDR3 is 11 amino acids.

The chain recombines TRBV5-4 with TRBJ2-5; a possible D gene is TRBD1 (6 bases). The CDR3 consists of 13 residues. V was trimmed by 4 bases and J by 2 bases, leaving 9 bases between them. The germline V gene has CDR1 SGHNT and CDR2 YYREEE (reference sequence). The CDR3 spells CASSAGQQETQYF. The CDR3 coding sequence is TGTGCCAGCAGCGCCGGACAGCAAGAGACCCAGTACTTC.

V usage is TRBV6-5 and J usage is TRBJ2-7, with 12 bases lining up with TRBD2. The ends lost 5 bases at V and 4 bases at J; junction bases unmatched: 3. Per the germline V gene, CDR1 is MNHEY and CDR2 is SVGAGI. The CDR3 has 14 residues. CDR3 nucleotide sequence: TGTGCCAGCAGTCTAGCGGGAGGGGGGTACGAGCAGTACTTC. This encodes CASSLAGGGYEQYF.

V usage is TRBV5-1 and J usage is TRBJ2-7; TRBD2 aligns across 8 bases. After removal of 1 base from V and 0 bases from J, the junction contained 3 bases not matched to a gene. Looked up from germline, CDR1 is SGHRS and CDR2 is YFSETQ. The CDR3 sequence is 15 residues long. The CDR3 is CASSLLTSGSYEQYF. CDR3 coding DNA: TGCGCCAGCAGCTTGCTCACTAGCGGCTCCTACGAGCAGTACTTC.

This chain uses TRBV30 with TRBJ2-1; the D gene is possibly TRBD1 (5 bases). The CDR3 totals 12 residues. Trimming took off 0 bases at V and 7 bases at J, with 7 bases between the two ends. CDR1 GTSNPN and CDR2 SVGIG come from the germline V gene (reference sequence). Here the CDR3 reads CAWSVKGNEQFF. In DNA, the CDR3 is TGTGCCTGGAGTGTAAAGGGGAATGAGCAGTTCTTC.

The gene calls are TRBV5-1 and TRBJ1-2; TRBD1 agrees at 8 bases. The CDR3 is made up of 14 amino acids. Trimming removed 5 bases from V and 3 bases from J; junction bases left unmatched: 6. Germline V lookup: CDR1 SGHRS, CDR2 YFSETQ. Here the CDR3 reads CASRDGQGDYGYTF. In DNA, the CDR3 is TGCGCCAGCAGAGATGGACAGGGAGACTATGGCTACACCTTC.

V is TRBV25-1 and J is TRBJ1-1, with a possible D match to TRBD1 (5 bases). The CDR3 is made up of 13 amino acids. Per germline, CDR1 MGHDK and CDR2 SYGVNS. V was clipped by 5 bases and J by 2 bases, with 9 bases between them. DNA for the CDR3: TGTGCCAGCAGTTCCGGGACCAACACTGAAGCTTTCTTT. Its translation: CASSSGTNTEAFF.

The chain has TRBV29-1 and TRBJ2-1, with 7 bases that match TRBD2. The trim removed 5 bases at V and 1 base at J, leaving 5 bases unmatched. The length of the CDR3 is 14 residues. Per the germline V gene, CDR1 is SQVTM and CDR2 is ANQGSEA. For the CDR3, the DNA is TGCAGCGTTATGAGGGGACTATCCTACAATGAGCAGTTCTTC. Its translation is CSVMRGLSYNEQFF.

The chain employs TRBV4-1 and TRBJ2-3; possibly TRBD2 for D (6 bases). In germline, CDR1 is MGHRA, CDR2 YSYEKL. The V end lost 0 bases, the J end lost 6 bases, and 13 bases lay between the germline ends. This CDR3 spans 15 amino acids. The CDR3 DNA sequence: TGCGCCAGCAGCCAAGATATAGTAGCGGTGGATACGCAGTATTTT. Its translation: CASSQDIVAVDTQYF.

V gene TRBV2 combines with J gene TRBJ1-2; possibly TRBD1 for D (6 bases). Germline CDR1 SNHLY, CDR2 FYNNEI. V was cut by 6 bases and J by 2 bases, with 10 bases left in between. CDR3 length equals 13 residues. CDR3 region: CASSRDTNYGYTF. In nucleotides, the CDR3 is TGTGCCAGCAGCAGGGACACCAACTATGGCTACACCTTC.

The chain joins TRBV11-2 to TRBJ2-7, with a weak D call TRBD1 (6 bases). The ends were cut back, 3 bases at V and 2 bases at J, with 17 bases in the middle. This CDR3 is 16 amino acids long. Per germline, CDR1 SGHAT and CDR2 FQNNGV. Written as DNA, the CDR3 is TGTGCCAGCAGCTTGCCCCCGGACAGTGTCACCTACGAGCAGTACTTC. Its protein product is CASSLPPDSVTYEQYF.

The chain carries TRBV9 and TRBJ1-1; 12 positions agree with TRBD1. V lost 3 bases to trimming and J lost 8 bases; unmatched junction nucleotides: 5. From germline, CDR1 is SGDLS and CDR2 YYNGEE. The CDR3 loop spans 14 amino acids. The CDR3, as DNA: TGTGCCAGCAGCGCCGGGACAGGGGGCCTAGAAGCTTTCTTT. This gives the protein CASSAGTGGLEAFF.

The chain employs TRBV28 and TRBJ1-1, with a weak D call TRBD1 (6 bases). The V gene's germline CDR1 is MDHEN and CDR2 SYDVKM. There are 13 residues in the CDR3. The V gene lost 6 bases and the J gene lost 5 bases, with 13 bases spanning the gap. The CDR3 reads CASSRGAGTEAFF. CDR3 bases: TGTGCCAGCAGCCGGGGGGCTGGGACTGAAGCTTTCTTT.

This chain uses TRBV19 with TRBJ1-5, with no clear D. The CDR3 is 14 residues long. The germline V gene encodes CDR1 LNHDA and CDR2 SQIVND (reference sequence). V lost 3 bases and J lost 1, with 7 bases in between. CDR3 in amino acids: CASSILDSNQPQHF. CDR3 DNA: TGTGCCAGTAGTATTCTCGACAGCAATCAGCCCCAGCATTTT.

The genes are TRBV10-1 and TRBJ2-7, with D hard to call. Trimming shortened V by 0 bases and J by 3 bases, and 9 bases separated the two germline ends. From germline, CDR1 is WNHNN and CDR2 SYGVQD (reference sequence). The CDR3 totals 14 residues. The CDR3 region is CASSESVLGYEQYF. DNA for the CDR3: TGCGCCAGCAGTGAGTCGGTATTGGGCTACGAGCAGTACTTC.

The chain joins TRBV9 to TRBJ2-5, with 7 bases that match TRBD2. The V gene end was trimmed by 2 bases and the J gene end by 6 bases; junction bases not matched to a gene: 7. The CDR3 is made up of 14 amino acids. Germline V gene lookup returns CDR1 SGDLS and CDR2 YYNGEE. Here the CDR3 reads CASSVGREVKTQYF. CDR3 nucleotides: TGTGCCAGCAGCGTGGGTCGGGAGGTTAAGACCCAGTACTTC.

This chain connects TRBV11-2 to TRBJ2-5, with TRBD2 matching 7 bases. CDR3 length: 14 amino acids. V lost 3 bases and J lost 4; bases outside the gene matches: 5. CDR1 and CDR2 (germline): SGHAT, FQNNGV. CDR3 in amino acids: CASSFLPGGETQYF. The CDR3 coding sequence is TGTGCCAGCAGCTTCCTTCCGGGGGGAGAGACCCAGTACTTC.

This clone turned up a few times. The J gene is TRBJ1-2, the V gene TRBV7-8; D is uncertain. Germline loops: CDR1 SGHVS, CDR2 FQNEAQ. This CDR3 comprises 13 residues. V was cut by 3 bases and J by 0 bases, with 5 bases left in between. The CDR3 loop is CASSFLANYGYTF. Here the CDR3 DNA reads TGTGCCAGCAGCTTCCTGGCTAACTATGGCTACACCTTC.

The gene calls are TRBV29-1 and TRBJ2-7, with TRBD1 identical over 9 bases. This CDR3 is built from 13 residues. The junction had 10 bases not matched to a gene; V was cut back by 7 bases and J by 6 bases. In germline, CDR1 is SQVTM, CDR2 ANQGSEA. The CDR3 sequence: CSGGGQGWGEQYF. The CDR3 bases are TGCAGCGGCGGGGGACAGGGTTGGGGCGAGCAGTACTTC.

The V gene is TRBV14, the J gene TRBJ2-7; 9 bases map to TRBD2. V gave up 1 base and J gave up 2 bases; unmatched junction bases: 0. This CDR3 has 14 residues. The germline V gene encodes CDR1 SGHDN and CDR2 FVKESK. The CDR3 DNA is TGTGCCAGCAGCCAAGTAGCGGGGGCCTACGAGCAGTACTTC. Amino acid sequence: CASSQVAGAYEQYF.